One and the same sample provided the 2 T cell receptor beta chains below, sequenced in a study of T cell responses to AZD1222 COVID-19 vaccine. TCRdb's copy holds only in-frame clones and misses some; the assay was immunoSEQ multiplex PCR. The table lists 95,000 to 120,000 clones, about 91% of them singletons, with 6.5% in the top ten. The sample in question was peripheral blood, obtained 28 days after the second AZD1222 dose. The receptors derive from an adult who received the AZD1222 COVID-19 vaccine.

This chain connects TRBV28 to TRBJ1-2; TRBD1 aligns across 10 bases. V trimming: 4 bases; J trimming: 6 bases; junction bases outside the gene matches: 5. The CDR3 is 14 residues long. The germline V gene has CDR1 MDHEN and CDR2 SYDVKM. CDR3 in DNA: TGTGCCAGCAGTTCCCCGGGACAGGGGAATGGCTACACCTTC. Amino acid sequence: CASSSPGQGNGYTF.

This chain connects TRBV3-1 (or the pseudogene TRBV3-2) to TRBJ1-2; unclear D gene. Trimming pared 8 bases from V and 6 bases from J, leaving 13 bases between. CDR1 is LGHDT and CDR2 is YNNKEL in the germline V gene (reference sequence). The CDR3 covers 12 residues. The CDR3 DNA reads TGTGCCAGCGCAGATGGAGGTCATGGCTACACCTTC. It specifies CASADGGHGYTF.